This T cell receptor beta chain was captured in a study of T cells in localized non-small cell lung cancer. Measured with immunoSEQ multiplex PCR; TCRdb has only the in-frame clones, and not every one. Of 45,000 to 70,000 clones listed, 80% to 90% are singletons. CDR1 is MDHEN, CDR2 SYDVKM, per germline. The CDR3 consists of 13 residues. The V segment lost 3 bases and the J segment 7 bases; nucleotides outside the gene matches: 5. As to this clone: Its matching antigen is unknown.

Overall study findings and caveats: The tumor had only one region sequenced, so heterogeneity remains possible. Measurement of T cell clonality placed uninvolved adjacent lung highest, above the level in tumor. Higher T cell density in the blood was associated with longer overall survival, whereas higher adjacent-lung clonality associated with shorter survival. The study detected a median around 61 of the top 100 tumor clones in adjacent lung.

This TCR was recovered from a woman aged 40-70 years with stage I lung adenocarcinoma. The sample in question was peripheral blood, obtained before any cancer treatment. The V and J genes are TRBV28 and TRBJ2-7; 8 positions match TRBD1. This CDR3 is CASSFQGAREQYF. CDR3 nucleotides: TGTGCCAGCAGTTTCCAGGGGGCAAGGGAGCAGTACTTC.